This paragraph covers one T cell receptor (beta chain) sequence. This CDR3 comprises 16 residues. From germline, CDR1 is SGHKS and CDR2 YYEKEE (reference sequence). J was trimmed by 3 bases and V by 2 bases; bases with no gene match: 8. The data derive from a study of OX40 agonist ivuxolimab in advanced cancers. About the study: Ivuxolimab, an antibody that agonizes OX40 (CD134), was administered to the patients. Prior therapy, whether anti-PD-1, anti-PD-L1 or anti-CTLA-4, was allowed, and about 40% had some.

Baseline was the first blood sampling point, followed by cycle 4 day 1 and cycle 7 day 1. Libraries were prepared by immunoSEQ multiplex PCR; TCRdb keeps only in-frame clonotypes and omits some of them. The sample lists more than 70,000 clones, roughly 93% occurring once. This TCR derives from an adult with an advanced solid tumor such as melanoma, head and neck, liver or kidney cancer. This chain uses TRBV5-5 with TRBJ2-7; 10 bases match TRBD1. Sequenced material: CD4+ or CD8+ T cells sorted from blood, taken in a trial of the OX40 agonist ivuxolimab. DNA of the CDR3: TGTGCCAGCAGCTTAGAAGGACAGGGGGTATTCTACGAGCAGTACTTC. Translating it yields CASSLEGQGVFYEQYF.